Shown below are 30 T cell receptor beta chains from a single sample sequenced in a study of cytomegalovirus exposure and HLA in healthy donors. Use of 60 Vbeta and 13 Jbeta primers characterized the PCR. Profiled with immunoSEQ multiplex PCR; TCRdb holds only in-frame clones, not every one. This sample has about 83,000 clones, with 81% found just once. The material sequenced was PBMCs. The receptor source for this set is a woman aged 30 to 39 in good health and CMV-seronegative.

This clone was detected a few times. The CDR3 coding sequence is TGTGCCAGCAGTATGACGGGGACAGGGAAATCACCCCTCCACTTT. This sequence encodes CASSMTGTGKSPLHF. This chain connects TRBV27 to TRBJ1-6; 9 positions agree with TRBD1. The CDR3 is 15 amino acids. From germline, CDR1 is MNHEY and CDR2 SMNVEV (reference sequence). Unmatched junction bases numbered 9, after V lost 5 bases and J lost 10 bases.

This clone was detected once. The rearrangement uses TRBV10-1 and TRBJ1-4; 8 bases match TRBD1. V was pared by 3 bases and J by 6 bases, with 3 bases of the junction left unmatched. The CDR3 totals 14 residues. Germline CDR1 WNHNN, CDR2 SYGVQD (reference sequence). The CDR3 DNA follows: TGCGCCAGCAGTGACAGGGGGCCGGATGAAAAACTGTTTTTT. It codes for CASSDRGPDEKLFF.

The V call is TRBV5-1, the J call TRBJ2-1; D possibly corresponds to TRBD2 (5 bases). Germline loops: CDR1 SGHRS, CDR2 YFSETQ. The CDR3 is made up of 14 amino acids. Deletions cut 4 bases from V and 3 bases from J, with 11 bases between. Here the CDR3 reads CASSASGSYNEQFF. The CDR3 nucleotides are TGCGCCAGCAGCGCGAGCGGAAGCTACAATGAGCAGTTCTTC.

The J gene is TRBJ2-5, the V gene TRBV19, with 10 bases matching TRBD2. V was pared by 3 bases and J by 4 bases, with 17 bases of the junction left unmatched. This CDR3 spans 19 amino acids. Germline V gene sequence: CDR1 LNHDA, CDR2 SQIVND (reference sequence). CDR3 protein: CASSIVLAGEGSQRETQYF. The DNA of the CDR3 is TGTGCCAGTAGTATCGTCCTAGCGGGGGAGGGTAGTCAGAGAGAGACCCAGTACTTC.

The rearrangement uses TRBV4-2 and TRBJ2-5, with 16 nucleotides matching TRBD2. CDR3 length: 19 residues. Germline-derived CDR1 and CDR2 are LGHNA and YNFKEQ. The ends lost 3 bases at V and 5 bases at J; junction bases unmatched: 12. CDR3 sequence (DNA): TGTGCCAGCAGCCATTCGGGACTAGCGGGAGGGCCGGGGGGGGAGACCCAGTACTTC. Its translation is CASSHSGLAGGPGGETQYF.

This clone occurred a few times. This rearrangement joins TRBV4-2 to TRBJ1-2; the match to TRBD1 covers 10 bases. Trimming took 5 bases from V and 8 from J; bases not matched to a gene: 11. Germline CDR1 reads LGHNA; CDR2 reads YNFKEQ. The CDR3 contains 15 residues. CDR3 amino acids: CASSVTGGRRGGYTF. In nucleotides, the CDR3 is TGTGCCAGCAGCGTGACAGGGGGCAGGAGAGGAGGCTACACCTTC.

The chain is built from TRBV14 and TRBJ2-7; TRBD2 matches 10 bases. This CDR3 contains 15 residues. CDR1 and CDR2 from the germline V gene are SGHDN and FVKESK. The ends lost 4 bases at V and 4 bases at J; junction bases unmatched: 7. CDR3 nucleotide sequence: TGTGCCAGCAGCCGCCTCACTAGCGGGGCTTACGAGCAGTACTTC. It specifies CASSRLTSGAYEQYF.

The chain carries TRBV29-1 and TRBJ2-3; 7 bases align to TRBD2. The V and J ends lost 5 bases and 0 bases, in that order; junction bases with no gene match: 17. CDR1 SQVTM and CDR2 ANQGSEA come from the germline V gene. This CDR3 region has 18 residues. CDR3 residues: CSVSPLRAGRASTDTQYF. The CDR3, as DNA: TGCAGCGTTTCCCCACTCCGAGCGGGGAGGGCCAGCACAGATACGCAGTATTTT.

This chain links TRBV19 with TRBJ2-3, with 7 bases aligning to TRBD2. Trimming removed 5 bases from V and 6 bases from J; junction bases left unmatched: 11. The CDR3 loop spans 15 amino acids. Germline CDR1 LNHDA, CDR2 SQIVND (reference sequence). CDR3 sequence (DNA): TGTGCCAGTAGTCGAGCTAGCGGAGCTCGGGATACGCAGTATTTT. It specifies CASSRASGARDTQYF. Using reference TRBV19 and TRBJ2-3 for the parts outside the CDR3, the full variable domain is DGGITQSPKYLFRKEGQNVTLSCEQNLNHDAMYWYRQDPGQGLRLIYYSQIVNDFQKGDIAEGYSVSREKKESFPLTVTSAQKNPTAFYLCASSRASGARDTQYFGPGTRLTVL.

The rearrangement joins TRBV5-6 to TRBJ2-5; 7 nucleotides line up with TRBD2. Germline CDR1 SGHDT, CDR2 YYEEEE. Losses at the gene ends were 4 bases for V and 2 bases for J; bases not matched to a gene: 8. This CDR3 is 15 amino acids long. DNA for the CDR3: TGTGCCAGCAGCCCGCGGGACTACTGGCAAGAGACCCAGTACTTC. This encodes CASSPRDYWQETQYF. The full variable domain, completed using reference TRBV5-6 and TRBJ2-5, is DAGVTQSPTHLIKTRGQQVTLRCSPKSGHDTVSWYQQALGQGPQFIFQYYEEEERQRGNFPDRFSGHQFPNYSSELNVNALLLGDSALYLCASSPRDYWQETQYFGPGTRLLVL.

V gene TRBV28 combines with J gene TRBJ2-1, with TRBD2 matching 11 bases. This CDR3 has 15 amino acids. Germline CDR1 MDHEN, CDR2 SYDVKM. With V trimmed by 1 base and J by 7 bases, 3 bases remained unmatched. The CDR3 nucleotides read TGTGCCAGCAGTTTATCGCCTAGCGGGAGGAATGAGCAGTTCTTC. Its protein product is CASSLSPSGRNEQFF.

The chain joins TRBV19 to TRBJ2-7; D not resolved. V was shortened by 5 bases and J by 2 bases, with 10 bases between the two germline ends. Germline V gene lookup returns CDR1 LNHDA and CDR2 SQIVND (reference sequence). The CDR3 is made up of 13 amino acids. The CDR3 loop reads CASSSGEAYEQYF. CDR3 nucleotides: TGTGCCAGTAGTTCCGGTGAGGCCTACGAGCAGTACTTC.

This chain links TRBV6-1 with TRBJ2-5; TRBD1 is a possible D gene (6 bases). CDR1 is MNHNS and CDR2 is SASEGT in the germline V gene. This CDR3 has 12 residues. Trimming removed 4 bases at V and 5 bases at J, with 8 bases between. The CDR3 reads CASSGQAETQYF. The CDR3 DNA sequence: TGTGCCAGCAGTGGACAGGCGGAGACCCAGTACTTC.

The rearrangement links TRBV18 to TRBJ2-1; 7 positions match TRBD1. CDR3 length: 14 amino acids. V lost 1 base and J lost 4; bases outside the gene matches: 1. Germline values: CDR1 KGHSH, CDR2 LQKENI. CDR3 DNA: TGTGCCAGCTCACCACTACAGGGGTACAATGAGCAGTTCTTC. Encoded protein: CASSPLQGYNEQFF.

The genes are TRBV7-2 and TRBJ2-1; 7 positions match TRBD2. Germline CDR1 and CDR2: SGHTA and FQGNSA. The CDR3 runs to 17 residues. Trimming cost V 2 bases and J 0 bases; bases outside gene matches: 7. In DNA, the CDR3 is TGTGCCAGCAGCTTACTGTCTAGCGGAAGCTCCTACAATGAGCAGTTCTTC. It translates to CASSLLSSGSSYNEQFF.

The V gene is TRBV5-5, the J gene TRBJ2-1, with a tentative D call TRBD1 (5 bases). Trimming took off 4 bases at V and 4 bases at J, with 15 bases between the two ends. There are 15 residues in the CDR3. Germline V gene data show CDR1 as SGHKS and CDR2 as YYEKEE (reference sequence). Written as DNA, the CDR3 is TGTGCCAGCAGCCGCCAGAAGACAGCATACAATGAGCAGTTCTTC. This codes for CASSRQKTAYNEQFF.

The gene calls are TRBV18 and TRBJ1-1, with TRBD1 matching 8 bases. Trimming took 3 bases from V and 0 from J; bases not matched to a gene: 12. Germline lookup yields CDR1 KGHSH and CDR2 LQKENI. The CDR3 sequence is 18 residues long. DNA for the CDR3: TGTGCCAGCTCACCGCGACAGGGGCCGCCCGGTTTGAACACTGAAGCTTTCTTT. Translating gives CASSPRQGPPGLNTEAFF.

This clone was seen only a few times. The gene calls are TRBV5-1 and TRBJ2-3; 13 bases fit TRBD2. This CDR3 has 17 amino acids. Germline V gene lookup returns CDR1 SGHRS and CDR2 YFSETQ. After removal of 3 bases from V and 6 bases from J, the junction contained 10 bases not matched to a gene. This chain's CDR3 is CASSSELAGGPWDTQYF. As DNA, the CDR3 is TGCGCCAGCAGCTCGGAACTAGCGGGAGGGCCCTGGGATACGCAGTATTTT. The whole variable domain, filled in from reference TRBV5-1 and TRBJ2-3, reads KAGVTQTPRYLIKTRGQQVTLSCSPISGHRSVSWYQQTPGQGLQFLFEYFSETQRNKGNFPGRFSGRQFSNSRSEMNVSTLELGDSALYLCASSSELAGGPWDTQYFGPGTRLTVL.

CDR3 bases: TGTGCCAGCAGTGAATCGGCAGGGGGTAGCAATCAGCCCCAGCATTTT. This gives the protein CASSESAGGSNQPQHF. This rearrangement joins TRBV25-1 to TRBJ1-5; 7 positions agree with TRBD1. CDR3 length: 16 amino acids. Germline values: CDR1 MGHDK, CDR2 SYGVNS. The V and J ends lost 1 base and 0 bases, in that order; junction bases with no gene match: 3.

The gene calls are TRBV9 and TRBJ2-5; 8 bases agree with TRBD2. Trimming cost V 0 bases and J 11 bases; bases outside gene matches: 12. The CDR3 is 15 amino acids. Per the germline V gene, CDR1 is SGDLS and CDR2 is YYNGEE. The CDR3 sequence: CASSVEAGAFSGQYF. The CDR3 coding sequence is TGTGCCAGCAGCGTAGAAGCGGGGGCGTTTAGTGGGCAGTACTTC.

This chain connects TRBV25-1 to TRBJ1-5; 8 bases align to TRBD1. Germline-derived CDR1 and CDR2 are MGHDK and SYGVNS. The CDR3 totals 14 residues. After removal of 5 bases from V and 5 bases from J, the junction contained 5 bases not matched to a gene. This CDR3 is CASSQGQDYQPQHF. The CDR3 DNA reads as TGTGCCAGCAGTCAGGGACAGGACTATCAGCCCCAGCATTTT.

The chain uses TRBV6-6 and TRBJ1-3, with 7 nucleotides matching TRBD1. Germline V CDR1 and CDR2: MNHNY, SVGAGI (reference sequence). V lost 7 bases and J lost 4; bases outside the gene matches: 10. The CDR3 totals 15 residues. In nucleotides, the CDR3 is TGTGCCAGCACGACCGCAGGGGGATTAGGAAACACCATATATTTT. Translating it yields CASTTAGGLGNTIYF.

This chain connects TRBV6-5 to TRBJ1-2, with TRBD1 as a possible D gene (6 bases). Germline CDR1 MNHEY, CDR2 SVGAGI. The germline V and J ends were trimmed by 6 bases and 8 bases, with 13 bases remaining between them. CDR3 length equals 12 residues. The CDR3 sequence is CASRTGYRGYTF. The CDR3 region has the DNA TGTGCCAGCAGAACAGGGTATAGGGGCTACACCTTC.

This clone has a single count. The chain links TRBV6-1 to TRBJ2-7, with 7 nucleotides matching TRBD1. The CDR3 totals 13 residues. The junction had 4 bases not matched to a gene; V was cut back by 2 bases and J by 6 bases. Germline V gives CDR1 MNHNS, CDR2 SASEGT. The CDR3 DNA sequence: TGTGCCAGCAGTGAATTACAGGGGCGCGAGCAGTACTTC. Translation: CASSELQGREQYF.

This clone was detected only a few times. CDR3 bases: TGTGCCAGCAGTCCGGGACAGGGAACTTACTATGGCTACACCTTC. It codes for CASSPGQGTYYGYTF. The chain joins TRBV6-4 to TRBJ1-2; 9 nucleotides line up with TRBD1. The junction had 7 bases not matched to a gene; V was cut back by 5 bases and J by 3 bases. Germline CDR1 and CDR2: MRHNA and SNTAGT. The CDR3 is made up of 15 amino acids.

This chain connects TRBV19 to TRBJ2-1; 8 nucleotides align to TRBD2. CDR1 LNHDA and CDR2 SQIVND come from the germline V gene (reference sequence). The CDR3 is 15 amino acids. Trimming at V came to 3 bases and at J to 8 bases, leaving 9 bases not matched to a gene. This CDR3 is CASSIGTSLFDEQFF. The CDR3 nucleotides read TGTGCCAGTAGTATCGGGACTAGTCTTTTCGATGAGCAGTTCTTC.

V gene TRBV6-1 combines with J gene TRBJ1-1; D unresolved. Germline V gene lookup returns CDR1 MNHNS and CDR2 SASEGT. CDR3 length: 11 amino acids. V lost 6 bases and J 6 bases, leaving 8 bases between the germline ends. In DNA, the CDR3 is TGTGCCAGCAGCCCTCGGGCTGAAGCTTTCTTT. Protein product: CASSPRAEAFF.

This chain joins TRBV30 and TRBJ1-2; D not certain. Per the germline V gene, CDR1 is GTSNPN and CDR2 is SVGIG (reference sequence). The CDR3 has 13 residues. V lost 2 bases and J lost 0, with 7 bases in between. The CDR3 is CAWSLAANYGYTF. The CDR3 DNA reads TGTGCCTGGAGTCTGGCAGCTAACTATGGCTACACCTTC.

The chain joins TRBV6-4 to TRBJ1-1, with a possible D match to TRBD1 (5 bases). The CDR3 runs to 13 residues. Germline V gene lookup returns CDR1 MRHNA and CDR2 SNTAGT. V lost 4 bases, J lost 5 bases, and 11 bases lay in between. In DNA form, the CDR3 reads TGTGCCAGCAGTGTCGGGGAGGGGACTGAAGCTTTCTTT. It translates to CASSVGEGTEAFF.

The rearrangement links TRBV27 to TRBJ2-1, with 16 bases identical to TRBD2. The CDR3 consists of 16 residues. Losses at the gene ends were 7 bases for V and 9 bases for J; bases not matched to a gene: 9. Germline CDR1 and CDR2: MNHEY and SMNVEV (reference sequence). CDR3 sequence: CASTRGTSGRGVEQFF. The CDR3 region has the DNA TGTGCCAGCACCCGGGGGACTAGCGGGAGGGGGGTTGAGCAGTTCTTC.